A selection of T cell receptor beta chains follows, all from one sample in a study of blood T cell repertoires in COVID-19. TCRdb's copy holds only in-frame clones and misses some; the assay was immunoSEQ multiplex PCR. This sample has some 190,000 clones, with approximately 90% found just once. The sequencing sample was made of peripheral blood. All receptors derive from a human donor in a cohort sampled during active COVID-19. The CDR3 runs from the conserved cysteine through the conserved F or W. A D gene is named only where the DNA matches it firmly. Clone size is stated in some rows and not others, as once, few, many or a class when expanded.

v_call,clone_size,d_call,j_call,cdr3_aa,cdr3_nt
TRBV12-3/TRBV12-4,NA,NA,TRBJ1-6,CASSVRGNSPLHF,TGTGCCAGCAGTGTCCGGGGTAATTCACCCCTCCACTTT
TRBV30,NA,TRBD1,TRBJ2-1,CAWSGDRGQGNEQFF,TGTGCCTGGAGTGGGGACAGGGGGCAAGGCAATGAGCAGTTCTTC
TRBV2,NA,NA,TRBJ2-1,CASRGGQVSSYNEQFF,TGTGCCAGCAGGGGAGGACAGGTCAGCTCCTACAATGAGCAGTTCTTC
TRBV6-5,NA,NA,TRBJ2-7,CAGRRGNEQYF,TGTGCCGGCAGGAGGGGGAACGAGCAGTACTTC
TRBV2,NA,TRBD2,TRBJ2-1,CASSDQGLAGTEWQFF,TGTGCCAGCAGTGACCAGGGACTAGCGGGAACCGAGTGGCAGTTCTTC
TRBV3-1/TRBV3-2,NA,NA,TRBJ2-5,CASSQDLTRGETQYF,TGTGCCAGCAGCCAAGATTTGACTCGGGGAGAGACCCAGTACTTC
TRBV5-1,few,NA,TRBJ2-7,CASSLASGYEQYF,TGCGCCAGCAGCTTGGCCTCGGGATACGAGCAGTACTTC
TRBV5-1,NA,TRBD2,TRBJ2-7,CASSLTSGIPHEQYF,TGCGCCAGCAGCCTAACTAGCGGAATCCCCCACGAGCAGTACTTC
TRBV2,once,NA,TRBJ1-1,CASSVRGNTEAFF,TGTGCCAGCAGTGTGAGAGGGAACACTGAAGCTTTCTTT
TRBV28,NA,NA,TRBJ1-1,CASRSFGTTEAFF,TGTGCCAGCAGATCCTTCGGTACCACTGAAGCTTTCTTT
TRBV29-1,NA,NA,TRBJ2-1,CSVRAVLAPLKEQFF,TGCAGCGTTAGGGCGGTGCTAGCACCCCTGAAAGAGCAGTTCTTC
TRBV9,NA,TRBD2,TRBJ2-1,CASSVAGTTSYEQFF,TGTGCCAGCAGCGTAGCCGGGACTACGTCTTACGAGCAGTTCTTC
TRBV5-1,NA,NA,TRBJ2-7,CASSPVLDTSYEQYF,TGCGCCAGCAGCCCCGTATTGGACACCTCCTACGAGCAGTACTTC
TRBV4-2,NA,TRBD1,TRBJ2-2,CASSQSHRGIGELFF,TGTGCCAGCAGCCAGTCACACAGGGGTATCGGGGAGCTGTTTTTT
TRBV24-1,NA,TRBD1,TRBJ2-2,CATSDPGQGSSTGELFF,TGTGCCACCAGTGACCCGGGACAGGGGAGCAGCACCGGGGAGCTGTTTTTT
TRBV7-2,NA,NA,TRBJ1-1,CASSPTSMGHKNTEAFF,TGTGCCAGCAGCCCTACGAGCATGGGCCATAAGAACACTGAAGCTTTCTTT
TRBV7-9,NA,NA,TRBJ2-2,CASSPGGTTGELFF,TGTGCCAGCAGCCCCGGAGGGACCACCGGGGAGCTGTTTTTT
TRBV18,NA,NA,TRBJ1-1,CASSPEATYHGTEAFF,TGTGCCAGCTCACCTGAAGCGACCTACCACGGCACTGAAGCTTTCTTT
TRBV2,once,TRBD2,TRBJ2-2,CASSETSGGTGELFF,TGTGCCAGCAGTGAAACTAGCGGGGGTACCGGGGAGCTGTTTTTT
TRBV7-2,NA,TRBD1,TRBJ1-1,CASSLVIGTGVTEAFF,TGTGCCAGCAGCTTAGTTATCGGGACAGGGGTAACTGAAGCTTTCTTT